This T cell receptor (beta chain) comes out of a study of early stage breast cancer tumors. Study-wide background: Invasive lobular carcinomas made up four of 12 ER+/PR+/HER2- tumors. Study-wide points: Functional markers like CD4, CD8 and FOXP3 were missed in bulk sequencing.

Concerning this clone: Its target is not known.

The table came from immunoSEQ multiplex PCR; TCRdb's copy has only in-frame clones and leaves some out. The sample has about 36,000 clones; around 68% are singletons. The CDR3 is 16 residues long. Germline-derived CDR1 and CDR2 are ENHRY and SYGVKD. J was trimmed by 5 bases and V by 2 bases; bases with no gene match: 7. The chain carries TRBV10-3 and TRBJ2-7; 12 bases map to TRBD1. The receptor comes from a person aged 55 to 69 with breast cancer. The source material was blood. This chain's CDR3 is CAISEGTGGGLHEQYF. CDR3 bases: TGTGCCATCAGTGAGGGGACAGGGGGCGGACTCCACGAGCAGTACTTC.